The clone carrying this TCR beta chain was counted once. Its antigen is unknown. Time point meaning: recipient sample about 28 days before transplant, after cytoreduction. This sample is drawn from a study of T cell clonotyping in hematopoietic cell transplantation. Study at large: Cytoreduction preceded collection of pretransplant recipient samples.

The table came from immunoSEQ multiplex PCR; TCRdb's copy has only in-frame clones and leaves some out. Among about 41,000 clones listed, around 85% were seen once. General observations from the study: Without cell sorting, CD4 versus CD8 contributions remain unresolved. Pathologically expanded recipient clonotypes increased progressively from day 30 to day 180 as diversity fell. Few recipient clonotypes overlapped donors; over 97% were de novo at given depth.

V dropped 0 bases and J dropped 0 bases, with 18 bases sitting between them. The CDR3 has 19 residues. CDR1 GTSNPN and CDR2 SVGIG come from the germline V gene (reference sequence). The TCR sequence derives from a man in his sixties with acute myeloid leukemia. Some clones in this sample may be carry-over from other donors' samples. The chain couples TRBV30 to TRBJ1-6; tentatively, D is TRBD1 (5 bases). Specimen: peripheral blood mononuclear cells, collected before stem cell transplant. CDR3 loop: CAWSVWGTSQSSYNSPLHF. The DNA of the CDR3 is TGTGCCTGGAGTGTCTGGGGGACTTCTCAGAGCTCCTATAATTCACCCCTCCACTTT.